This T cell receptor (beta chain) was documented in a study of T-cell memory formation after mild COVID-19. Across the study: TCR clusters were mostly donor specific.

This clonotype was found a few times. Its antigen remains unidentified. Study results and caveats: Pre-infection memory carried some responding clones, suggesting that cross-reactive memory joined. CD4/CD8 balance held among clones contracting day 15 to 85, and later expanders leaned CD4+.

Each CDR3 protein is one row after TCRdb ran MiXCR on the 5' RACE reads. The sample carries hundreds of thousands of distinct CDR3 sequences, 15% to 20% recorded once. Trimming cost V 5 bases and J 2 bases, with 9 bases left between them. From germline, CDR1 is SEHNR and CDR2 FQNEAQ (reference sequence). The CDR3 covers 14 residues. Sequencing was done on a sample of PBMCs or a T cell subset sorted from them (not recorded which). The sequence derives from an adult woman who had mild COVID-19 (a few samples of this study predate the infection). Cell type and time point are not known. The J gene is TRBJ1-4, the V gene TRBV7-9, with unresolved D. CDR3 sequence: CASSPLWTNEKLFF. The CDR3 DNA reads TGTGCCAGCAGCCCTTTGTGGACTAATGAAAAACTGTTTTTT.